This T cell receptor beta chain was profiled in a study of early T cells in non-severe SARS-CoV-2 infection. At the level of the study: From unsorted whole blood, bulk RNA was sequenced, and the chains remained unpaired. Study observations and caveats: VDJdb matching, biased toward anti-spike CD8 responses, missed private and CD4 specificities.

This clonotype was counted ten times or more. The antigen is undetermined. As part of library construction, unique molecular identifiers were attached to individual cDNA molecules. One entry per CDR3 protein results from TCRdb running MiXCR on the 5' RACE reads. The sample has over 9,000 distinct CDR3 sequences, around 4.9% seen once. Input material: whole blood. The receptor's source is an adult who was a healthcare worker with PCR-confirmed SARS-CoV-2 infection or an uninfected control (not recorded which).

The CDR3 nucleotides are TGTGCCAGCAGCCCACCCTTGGGGGGCGGCGCAGATACGCAGTATTTT. This sequence encodes CASSPPLGGGADTQYF. This rearrangement joins TRBV11-2 to TRBJ2-3; tentatively, D is TRBD1 or TRBD2 (6 bases each). V lost 5 bases and J 4 bases, leaving 19 bases between the germline ends. The CDR3 extends over 16 amino acids. Germline V gene lookup returns CDR1 SGHAT and CDR2 FQNNGV.